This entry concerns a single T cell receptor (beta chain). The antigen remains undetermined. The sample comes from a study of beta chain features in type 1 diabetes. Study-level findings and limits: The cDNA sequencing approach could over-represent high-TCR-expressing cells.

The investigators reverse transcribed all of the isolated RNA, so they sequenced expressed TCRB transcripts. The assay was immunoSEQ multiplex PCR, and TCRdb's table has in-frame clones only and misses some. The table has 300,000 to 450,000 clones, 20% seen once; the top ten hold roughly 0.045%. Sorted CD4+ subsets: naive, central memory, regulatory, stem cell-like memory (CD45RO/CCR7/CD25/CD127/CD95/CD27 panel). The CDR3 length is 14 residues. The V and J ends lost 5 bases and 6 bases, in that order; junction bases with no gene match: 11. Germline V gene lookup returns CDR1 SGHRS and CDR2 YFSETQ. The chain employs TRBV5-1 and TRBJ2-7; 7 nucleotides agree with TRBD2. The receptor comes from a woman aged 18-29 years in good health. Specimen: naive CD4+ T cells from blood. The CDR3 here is CASRLLLAEGEQYF. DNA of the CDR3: TGCGCCAGCAGGCTACTTCTAGCGGAAGGCGAGCAGTACTTC. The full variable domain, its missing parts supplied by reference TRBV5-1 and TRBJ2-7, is KAGVTQTPRYLIKTRGQQVTLSCSPISGHRSVSWYQQTPGQGLQFLFEYFSETQRNKGNFPGRFSGRQFSNSRSEMNVSTLELGDSALYLCASRLLLAEGEQYFGPGTRLTVT.